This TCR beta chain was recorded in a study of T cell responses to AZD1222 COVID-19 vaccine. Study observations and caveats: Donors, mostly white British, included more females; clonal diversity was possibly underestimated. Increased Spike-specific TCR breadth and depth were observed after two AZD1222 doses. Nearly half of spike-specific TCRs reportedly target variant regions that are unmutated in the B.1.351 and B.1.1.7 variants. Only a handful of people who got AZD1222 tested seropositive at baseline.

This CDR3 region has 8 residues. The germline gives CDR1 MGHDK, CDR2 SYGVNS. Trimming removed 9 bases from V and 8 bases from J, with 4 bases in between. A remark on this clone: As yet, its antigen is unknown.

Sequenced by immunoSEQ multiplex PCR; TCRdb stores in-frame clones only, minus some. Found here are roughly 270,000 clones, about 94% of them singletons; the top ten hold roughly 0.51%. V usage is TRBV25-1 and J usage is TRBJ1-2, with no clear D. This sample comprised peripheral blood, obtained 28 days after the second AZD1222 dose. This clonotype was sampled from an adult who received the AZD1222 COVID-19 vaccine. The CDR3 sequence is CASRGYTF. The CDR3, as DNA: TGTGCCAGTCGGGGCTACACCTTC.